A single sample gave rise to the 27 T cell receptor beta chains below, sequenced in a study of T-cell reconstitution after alpha-beta-depleted transplantation in children. The TCRbeta library was prepared with unique molecular identifiers. TCRdb reanalysed the PCR reads using MiXCR and keeps one entry per CDR3 protein. The sample consists of 200,000 to 300,000 distinct CDR3 sequences, 6.5% to 10% of them appearing once. Sequenced here: PBMCs, mostly from graft donor cells, sampled 180 days after TCRalphabeta/CD19-depleted stem cell transplant. The source of these receptors is a male patient aged 10 to 17 who had a stem cell transplant for acute lymphoblastic leukemia, so the T cells may come from the graft donor.

This clonotype was picked up many times. CDR3 DNA: TGCAGTGCTAGCTTTTCGAACAGAGACTCCTATGGCTACACCTTC. This gives the protein CSASFSNRDSYGYTF. The V gene is TRBV20-1, the J gene TRBJ1-2; D is undetermined. The CDR3 runs 15 residues. Trimming took off 3 bases at V and 4 bases at J, with 18 bases between the two ends. Germline V gene lookup returns CDR1 DFQATT and CDR2 SNEGSKA (reference sequence).

This clonotype was detected many times. This CDR3 is CSARKGLARFYTDTQYF. In DNA form, the CDR3 reads TGCAGTGCTAGGAAGGGACTAGCGCGTTTCTACACAGATACGCAGTATTTT. The chain is built from TRBV20-1 and TRBJ2-3, with 10 bases lining up with TRBD2. CDR1 DFQATT and CDR2 SNEGSKA come from the germline V gene (reference sequence). There are 17 residues in the CDR3. The V segment lost 3 bases and the J segment 2 bases; nucleotides outside the gene matches: 11.

This clonotype showed up many times. CDR3 DNA sequence: TGCAGCGTTGATGGAAGACCGCAAGAGACCCAGTACTTC. This translates into CSVDGRPQETQYF. This chain links TRBV29-1 with TRBJ2-5, with D uncertain. This CDR3 is built from 13 residues. Germline loops: CDR1 SQVTM, CDR2 ANQGSEA. V lost 3 bases and J 2 bases, leaving 10 bases between the germline ends.

This clonotype was seen at least ten times. V and J are TRBV2 and TRBJ1-2; 7 bases are a match to TRBD1. The CDR3 totals 14 residues. After removal of 3 bases from V and 4 bases from J, the junction contained 5 bases not matched to a gene. Germline assignment: CDR1 SNHLY and CDR2 FYNNEI. The CDR3 reads CASSEGTVFYGYTF. Written as DNA, the CDR3 is TGTGCCAGCAGTGAGGGGACAGTCTTCTATGGCTACACCTTC.

This clonotype was seen at least ten times. The chain couples TRBV7-2 to TRBJ1-2; perhaps TRBD1 as D (5 bases). From germline, CDR1 is SGHTA and CDR2 FQGNSA. The CDR3 is 15 residues long. Trimming took off 2 bases at V and 2 bases at J, with 12 bases between the two ends. CDR3 region: CASSLRGGLNYGYTF. The CDR3, as DNA: TGTGCCAGCAGCTTACGGGGGGGACTAAACTATGGCTACACCTTC.

This clonotype has at least ten counts. This chain links TRBV10-3 with TRBJ2-3; the match to TRBD2 covers 11 bases. After removal of 5 bases from V and 2 bases from J, the junction contained 9 bases not matched to a gene. Germline V gene lookup returns CDR1 ENHRY and CDR2 SYGVKD. The CDR3 length is 17 residues. The CDR3 nucleotides read TGTGCCATCAGTTCTAATAGCGGGGGGGCCTCCACAGATACGCAGTATTTT. Encoded protein: CAISSNSGGASTDTQYF.

This clonotype was seen ten or more times. The chain links TRBV28 to TRBJ1-2; 8 positions match TRBD1. V trimming: 6 bases; J trimming: 6 bases; junction bases outside the gene matches: 6. This CDR3 has 13 amino acids. Per germline, CDR1 MDHEN and CDR2 SYDVKM. For the CDR3, the DNA is TGTGCCAGCAGCCAGCAGGGGGCGAATGGCTACACCTTC. Translated: CASSQQGANGYTF.

This clonotype was found a few times. CDR3 DNA: TGTGCCAGCAGTGAACTCGGGACACCGATAGCCAAAAACATTCAGTACTTC. This gives the protein CASSELGTPIAKNIQYF. This sequence joins TRBV6-1 and TRBJ2-4, with a tentative D call TRBD1 (6 bases). The CDR3 extends over 17 amino acids. The V end lost 2 bases, the J end lost 0 bases, and 14 bases lay between the germline ends. Looked up from germline, CDR1 is MNHNS and CDR2 is SASEGT.

J is TRBJ1-2 and V is TRBV16; D is possibly TRBD1 (6 bases). Germline CDR1 KGHSY, CDR2 FQNENV. The CDR3 totals 15 residues. Trimming removed 5 bases from V and 4 bases from J, with 17 bases in between. The CDR3 nucleotides read TGTGCCAGCAGCTCCGGAACAGGGCCGGGCTATGGCTACACCTTC. This gives the protein CASSSGTGPGYGYTF. Full variable domain (rest looked up from reference TRBV16 and TRBJ1-2): GEEVAQTPKHLVRGEGQKAKLYCAPIKGHSYVFWYQQVLKNEFKFLISFQNENVFDETGMPKERFSAKCLPNSPCSLEIQATKLEDSAVYFCASSSGTGPGYGYTFGSGTRLTVV.

This clonotype was seen many times. The chain joins TRBV7-9 to TRBJ2-3, with 8 bases matching TRBD1. The CDR3 loop spans 15 amino acids. Germline-derived CDR1 and CDR2 are SEHNR and FQNEAQ (reference sequence). Unmatched junction bases numbered 9, after V lost 5 bases and J lost 5 bases. The CDR3 here is CASSKDRVIGDTQYF. Here the CDR3 DNA reads TGTGCCAGCAGCAAGGACAGGGTAATTGGAGATACGCAGTATTTT.

This clonotype was detected many times. The gene calls are TRBV7-2 and TRBJ1-1, with TRBD1 identical over 10 bases. CDR1 and CDR2 from the germline V gene are SGHTA and FQGNSA. This CDR3 spans 16 amino acids. After removal of 5 bases from V and 1 base from J, the junction contained 7 bases not matched to a gene. CDR3 nucleotide sequence: TGTGCCAGCAGCCCCCGACAGGGGGCAGGGAACACTGAAGCTTTCTTT. This gives the protein CASSPRQGAGNTEAFF.

This clonotype has a count of ten or more. The rearrangement uses TRBV7-7 and TRBJ1-1; 9 bases line up with TRBD1. Unmatched junction bases numbered 5, after V lost 6 bases and J lost 6 bases. This CDR3 is 13 amino acids long. The germline V gene has CDR1 SSHAT and CDR2 FNYEAQ (reference sequence). CDR3: CASSWDRDSEAFF. The CDR3, as DNA: TGTGCCAGCAGTTGGGACAGGGACTCTGAAGCTTTCTTT.

This clonotype showed up many times. The chain employs TRBV5-4 and TRBJ2-7; 8 nucleotides agree with TRBD1. Germline CDR1 and CDR2: SGHNT and YYREEE (reference sequence). J gave up 2 bases and V 4 bases, and 5 bases lay outside the gene matches. This CDR3 contains 14 residues. The CDR3 nucleotides read TGTGCCAGCAGCAAGGGACAGGTTCCCTACGAGCAGTACTTC. Its protein is CASSKGQVPYEQYF.

This clonotype was recorded at least ten times. DNA of the CDR3: TGTGCCAGCAGTCCCAGGGGTACGGAAAACATTCAGTACTTC. It specifies CASSPRGTENIQYF. This sequence joins TRBV28 and TRBJ2-4; possible D gene TRBD1, 6 bases. CDR3 length: 14 amino acids. V lost 5 bases and J lost 5, with 13 bases in between. From germline, CDR1 is MDHEN and CDR2 SYDVKM.

This clonotype has a count of ten or more. The J gene is TRBJ2-2, the V gene TRBV4-2; 9 bases align to TRBD2. The CDR3 has 15 amino acids. The V gene's germline CDR1 is LGHNA and CDR2 YNFKEQ. Losses at the gene ends were 6 bases for V and 5 bases for J; bases not matched to a gene: 7. Here the CDR3 DNA reads TGTGCCAGCAGTCTAGCGGGATTGGGAACCGGGGAGCTGTTTTTT. This gives the protein CASSLAGLGTGELFF.

This clonotype has at least ten counts. The rearrangement links TRBV3-1 to TRBJ2-7; 8 nucleotides align to TRBD2. V was clipped by 3 bases and J by 6 bases; unmatched bases: 10. The CDR3 consists of 15 residues. Germline loops: CDR1 LGHDT, CDR2 YNNKEL (reference sequence). The CDR3 loop reads CASSHPGTRQSEQYF. The CDR3 coding sequence is TGTGCCAGCAGCCATCCCGGGACTAGGCAATCCGAGCAGTACTTC.

This clonotype was picked up many times. The CDR3, as DNA: TGCAGCGGGACCGGGACAGGGGTACAAGAGACCCAGTACTTC. Translation gives CSGTGTGVQETQYF. V gene TRBV29-1 combines with J gene TRBJ2-5; 10 bases match TRBD1. V lost 7 bases to trimming and J lost 2 bases; unmatched junction nucleotides: 7. The CDR3 consists of 14 residues. Germline V CDR1 and CDR2: SQVTM, ANQGSEA.

This clonotype was detected many times. The V call is TRBV19, the J call TRBJ1-5; no clear D gene. The CDR3 length is 15 residues. CDR1 is LNHDA and CDR2 is SQIVND in the germline V gene (reference sequence). Between the trimmed V and J ends, which lost 0 bases and 7 bases, there was a span of 13 bases. The CDR3 sequence: CASSIEDLMGQPQHF. The CDR3 region has the DNA TGTGCCAGTAGTATAGAGGACCTCATGGGGCAGCCCCAGCATTTT.

This clonotype has ten or more counts. CDR3 sequence (DNA): TGTGCCAGCAGCCTGGATACGGGGGCGCAGGAGACCCAGTACTTC. This gives the protein CASSLDTGAQETQYF. The V and J genes are TRBV5-6 and TRBJ2-5; D possibly uses TRBD1 or TRBD2 (6 bases each). Trimming left V 4 bases short and J 5 bases short, with 18 bases between. The length of the CDR3 is 15 residues. CDR1 and CDR2 from the germline V gene are SGHDT and YYEEEE.

This clonotype was seen ten or more times. The genes are TRBV7-2 and TRBJ2-5; TRBD2 aligns across 7 bases. The CDR3 is made up of 17 amino acids. CDR1 and CDR2 (germline): SGHTA, FQGNSA. Trimming cost V 5 bases and J 5 bases; bases outside gene matches: 17. The chain's CDR3 is CASSRYLFSGLGETQYF. The CDR3 nucleotides read TGTGCCAGCAGCCGATATTTATTTAGCGGGCTCGGGGAGACCCAGTACTTC.

This clonotype was found many times. The chain has TRBV18 and TRBJ1-2; no clear D. This CDR3 contains 15 residues. Per germline, CDR1 KGHSH and CDR2 LQKENI. Trimming stripped 1 base from V and 3 bases from J, with 12 bases between. In DNA form, the CDR3 reads TGTGCCAGCTCACCACTTTCCAAGACGGACTATGGCTACACCTTC. Amino acid sequence: CASSPLSKTDYGYTF.

This clonotype has more than one count but fewer than ten. This sequence joins TRBV18 and TRBJ2-1; D is unresolved. The CDR3 is 14 residues long. V was trimmed by 4 bases and J by 5 bases, leaving 12 bases between them. CDR1 and CDR2 from the germline V gene are KGHSH and LQKENI. CDR3: CASSRARANNEQFF. The CDR3 DNA reads as TGTGCCAGCTCACGGGCTAGAGCGAACAATGAGCAGTTCTTC.

This clonotype appeared many times. This sequence joins TRBV10-2 and TRBJ1-6; TRBD1 matches at 8 bases. With 4 bases clipped from V and 6 bases from J, the junction kept 11 bases outside the gene matches. Germline CDR1 WSHSY, CDR2 SAAADI. The CDR3 sequence is 17 residues long. The CDR3 loop reads CASSAVSRGPFNSPLHF. Here the CDR3 DNA reads TGCGCCAGCAGTGCGGTGTCCAGGGGGCCTTTTAATTCACCCCTCCACTTT.

As to this clonotype: Mismatch with germline at one junction end may stem from a read error. J is TRBJ1-3 and V is TRBV28; D is unresolved. CDR1 MDHEN and CDR2 SYDVKM come from the germline V gene. The CDR3 extends over 12 amino acids. The CDR3 spells CASSFGGNIIYF. The CDR3 DNA reads TGTGCCAGCAGTTTCGGCGGAAACATCATATATTTT. Using reference TRBV28 and TRBJ1-3 for the parts outside the CDR3, the full variable domain is DVKVTQSSRYLVKRTGEKVFLECVQDMDHENMFWYRQDPGLGLRLIYFSYDVKMKEKGDIPEGYSVSREKKERFSLILESASTNQTSMYLCASSFGGNIIYFGEGSWLTVV.

This clonotype was counted many times. The rearrangement links TRBV19 to TRBJ1-5; D is unclear. CDR1 is LNHDA, CDR2 SQIVND, per germline (reference sequence). CDR3 length: 15 amino acids. The V and J ends lost 8 bases and 0 bases respectively, with 14 bases between them. The CDR3 sequence: CASSIWGNSNQPQHF. CDR3 nucleotide sequence: TGTGCCAGTTCAATTTGGGGAAATAGCAATCAGCCCCAGCATTTT.

This clonotype was found many times. This chain connects TRBV4-3 to TRBJ2-1, with D possibly TRBD2 on 6 matching bases. Trimming pared 0 bases from V and 3 bases from J, leaving 15 bases between. Germline values: CDR1 LGHNA, CDR2 YSLEER. CDR3 size: 17 residues. The CDR3 DNA follows: TGCGCCAGCAGCCAAGAAGGCGGGACGCTTAACTACAATGAGCAGTTCTTC. Translating gives CASSQEGGTLNYNEQFF.

As for this clonotype: A read error is possible here, since a much larger clone lies one base away. The chain carries TRBV5-1 and TRBJ1-1; D gene uncertain. Germline-derived CDR1 and CDR2 are SGHRS and YFSETQ. The CDR3 is 12 amino acids. Trimming took 3 bases from V and 10 from J, leaving 13 bases between them. CDR3 loop: CASSWAGERAFF. CDR3 sequence (DNA): TGCGCCAGCAGCTGGGCTGGGGAAAGAGCTTTCTTT.